This TCR beta chain was sequenced in a study of T cells in localized non-small cell lung cancer. For this clone: Its antigen is not identified.

The CDR3 is 14 residues long. CDR1 is MNHEY and CDR2 is SMNVEV in the germline V gene (reference sequence). V lost 3 bases, J lost 1 base, and 9 bases lay in between. Study-level results: Maximal T cell clonality occurred in uninvolved adjacent lung, with tumor ranking below it. Those with higher blood T cell density had longer overall survival. Appearing in adjacent lung were a median roughly 57 of the top 100 tumor clones.

TCRdb keeps only in-frame clones here, not all; method: immunoSEQ multiplex PCR. The table records under 55,000 clones, about 78% of them present only once. The input for sequencing was PBMCs, taken before any cancer treatment. The chain has TRBV27 and TRBJ1-1, with D perhaps TRBD1 (5 bases). The receptor was derived from a woman aged 35 to 70 with stage II lung adenocarcinoma. The DNA for the CDR3 is TGTGCCAGCAGTTTCGGCCAGGGGAACACTGAAGCTTTCTTT. Protein sequence: CASSFGQGNTEAFF.